This record concerns one TCR beta chain sequence. Its matching antigen is unknown. 13 Jbeta primers and 60 Vbeta primers were used for the PCR. How the authors handled the data: An analysis that came later counted 70 million to 100 million unique TCR beta chains, about 10 million shared. The assay was immunoSEQ multiplex PCR, and TCRdb's table has in-frame clones only and misses some. V and J calls and clone size come straight from that table; D and trimming were deduced from the DNA. Among 100,000 to 150,000 clones listed, roughly 75% were seen once. This record comes from a study of cytomegalovirus exposure and HLA in healthy donors. For the study at large: When 398 donors were genotyped, about 86% of them were found to fall in the Caucasian-associated ancestry cluster. Study-wide findings and caveats: The authors assumed roughly uniform sequencing depth across donors for presence/absence analyses. Several of the most significant clusters were apparently associated with common viral pathogens in a later analysis.

In germline, CDR1 is MDHEN, CDR2 SYDVKM. V was pared by 1 base and J by 0 bases, with 4 bases of the junction left unmatched. The CDR3 spans 16 residues. The receptor was isolated from a woman between 45 and 65 years old in good health and CMV-seronegative. The rearrangement joins TRBV28 to TRBJ2-7; 9 bases match TRBD2. The sequenced sample was PBMCs. Written as DNA, the CDR3 is TGTGCCAGCAGTTTATCCCTAGCGGGGTACTCCTACGAGCAGTACTTC. Amino acid sequence: CASSLSLAGYSYEQYF. Using reference TRBV28 and TRBJ2-7 for the parts outside the CDR3, the full variable domain is DVKVTQSSRYLVKRTGEKVFLECVQDMDHENMFWYRQDPGLGLRLIYFSYDVKMKEKGDIPEGYSVSREKKERFSLILESASTNQTSMYLCASSLSLAGYSYEQYFGPGTRLTVT.